This T cell receptor (beta chain) is drawn from a study of blood T cell repertoires in COVID-19 (dated by TCRdb to about 2020). About the study as a whole: Samples covering the acute and convalescent phases of COVID-19 were provided by collaborators in the United States, Italy and Spain. The prospective study material was composed of cDNA or gDNA derived from T cells, B-cell-depleted T cells, or PBMCs. Deeply sampled blood TCRbeta repertoires from subjects exposed to, actively infected with, or recovered from COVID-19 were included in the dataset. The repertoires were made available in a free public database intended to serve as a resource for research on the immune response to SARS-CoV-2. Samples were obtained from the ongoing ImmuneRACE study (first 160 participants) and from about 1,300 subjects provided by 6 global collaborators. A de-identified subject ID, COVID-19 status, age in years and sex were almost always included in the sample metadata. Where HLA class I and class II types were available, the types were taken from metadata supplied by the sample provider, not from assay-based typing. Overall study outcomes, separate from this receptor: The quantity of clinical and demographic metadata differed by source and by participant and was supplied without curation.

The immunoSEQ Assay, a bias-controlled multiplex PCR, was used to amplify TCRbeta CDR3 regions from genomic DNA. The authors' analysis ran thus. Nucleated cell counts per sample were estimated from amplification of reference gene primers within the assay. Sequence reads were collapsed and filtered to measure the absolute abundance of every unique TCRbeta CDR3 rearrangement. Productive Simpson clonality was computed per sample as the square root of Simpson's diversity index over productive rearrangements. The table was pulled from immuneACCESS by TCRdb, which kept in-frame rearrangements only. Such tables lose some clones; where checked, under half of the loss comes from unresolved V genes, and the rest has no known cause. That table is the source of V, J and clone size, and D and trimming were worked out from the DNA. The sample table records around 320,000 clones; just under 90% of these occur just once. 8.5% to 14% of the sample lies in the top ten.

The CDR3 runs 14 residues from the cysteine to the phenylalanine. Of the read, only the CDR3 DNA is kept; its 42 bases are in frame from base 1. Via the germline V gene, CDR1 is MDHEN and CDR2 SYDVKM. V loses 8 bases of germline sequence and J loses 5 bases, and the interval between the two ends is 19 bases. Notes on this clone: The antigen this receptor binds is unknown. Base qualities are not at hand, and no much larger clone is one base apart.

At one collaborating source in Seattle, patients were enrolled during active infection and were followed longitudinally through the course of disease. Collaborating institutions collected whole blood in K2EDTA tubes following their own protocols. For TCRbeta analysis, collaborators shipped samples as frozen whole blood, isolated PBMCs, or DNA extracted from either of those sample types. Source material: peripheral blood. The clonotype originates from a woman in her thirties with COVID-19, enrolled during active disease. Here the chain combines TRBV28 and TRBJ2-7; TRBD2 is a weak D gene call, 8 bases matching. The CDR3 is CASHGRGRFNEQYF. The DNA is as follows: TGTGCCAGCCACGGGAGGGGGCGATTTAACGAGCAGTACTTC.